These T cell receptor beta chains were read from a single sample in a study of CD8 T cells in Susac syndrome. From the immunoSEQ multiplex PCR reads, TCRdb called clonotypes with MiXCR, one entry per CDR3 protein. Of about 430,000 distinct CDR3 sequences in the sample, more than 80% are singletons; the top ten hold approximately 0.12%. The sequenced sample was CD8+ T cells from PBMCs. These receptors were taken from a human donor with multiple sclerosis. Each CDR3 is given with its conserved first and last residue. A D gene is named only where the DNA matches it firmly. Size is stated for part of the rows, as once, few or many counts, or as a class when the clone is expanded.

d_call: NA; v_call: TRBV15; j_call: TRBJ1-4; clone_size: once; cdr3_nt: TGTGCCACCAGCAGAGATAGGGCCGCAACTAATGAAAAACTGTTTTTT; cdr3_aa: CATSRDRAATNEKLFF
d_call: TRBD1; v_call: TRBV6-2/TRBV6-3; j_call: TRBJ1-1; clone_size: NA; cdr3_nt: TGTGCCAGCAGTGGGACAGGACCTGAAGCTTTCTTT; cdr3_aa: CASSGTGPEAFF
d_call: TRBD1; v_call: TRBV4-1; j_call: TRBJ1-5; clone_size: NA; cdr3_nt: TGCGCCAGCAGCCCGCAGGGGGCAAGCAATCAGCCCCAGCATTTT; cdr3_aa: CASSPQGASNQPQHF
d_call: NA; v_call: TRBV7-9; j_call: TRBJ2-1; clone_size: NA; cdr3_nt: TGTGCCAGCAGCGGGCTGGGGGGTGAGCAGTTCTTC; cdr3_aa: CASSGLGGEQFF
d_call: NA; v_call: TRBV6-5; j_call: TRBJ2-5; clone_size: NA; cdr3_nt: TGTGCCAGCAGTTACTCGGGGGGGGCTACGGAGACCCAGTACTTC; cdr3_aa: CASSYSGGATETQYF
d_call: NA; v_call: TRBV7-6; j_call: TRBJ2-3; clone_size: NA; cdr3_nt: TGTGCCAGCAGCCGAGGGACGGTTGTCTTAACTAGCACAGATACGCAGTATTTT; cdr3_aa: CASSRGTVVLTSTDTQYF
d_call: TRBD1; v_call: TRBV7-9; j_call: TRBJ2-7; clone_size: few; cdr3_nt: TGTGCCAGCAGCCCCCTCAGGGGGCTTCCTTCCGAGCAGTACTTC; cdr3_aa: CASSPLRGLPSEQYF
d_call: NA; v_call: TRBV5-4; j_call: TRBJ1-1; clone_size: NA; cdr3_nt: TGTGCCAGCAGCTGGACCCCCAGGGGCATGAGCACTGAAGCTTTCTTT; cdr3_aa: CASSWTPRGMSTEAFF
d_call: NA; v_call: TRBV6-5; j_call: TRBJ2-2; clone_size: NA; cdr3_nt: TGTGCCAGCAGTTACTCGATCGGGGGAATCATATCCGGGGAGCTGTTTTTT; cdr3_aa: CASSYSIGGIISGELFF
d_call: TRBD1; v_call: TRBV7-3; j_call: TRBJ1-1; clone_size: NA; cdr3_nt: TGTGCCAGCAGCTTAAACCCGGGTTCGGGACAGGAAGCTTTCTTT; cdr3_aa: CASSLNPGSGQEAFF
d_call: NA; v_call: TRBV5-8; j_call: TRBJ2-3; clone_size: NA; cdr3_nt: TGTGCCAGCAGCTTTCAGGCAGGCACAGATACGCAGTATTTT; cdr3_aa: CASSFQAGTDTQYF
d_call: TRBD1; v_call: TRBV29-1; j_call: TRBJ1-1; clone_size: NA; cdr3_nt: TGCAGCGTGACGACAGGGGACACTGAAGCTTTCTTT; cdr3_aa: CSVTTGDTEAFF
d_call: NA; v_call: TRBV5-6; j_call: TRBJ2-7; clone_size: NA; cdr3_nt: TGTGCCAGCAGCTTGTCGGCAGGCTTACTACCACAGGCCGACGAGCAGTACTTC; cdr3_aa: CASSLSAGLLPQADEQYF
d_call: NA; v_call: TRBV6-1; j_call: TRBJ2-5; clone_size: few; cdr3_nt: TGTGCCAGCATCCCCACTTGGGAAGGAGGTCTGTCTGACCAGTACTTC; cdr3_aa: CASIPTWEGGLSDQYF
d_call: TRBD1; v_call: TRBV7-9; j_call: TRBJ2-3; clone_size: NA; cdr3_nt: TGTGCCAGCAGCCTAGCCAGGGGGTCCGATACGCAGTATTTT; cdr3_aa: CASSLARGSDTQYF
d_call: NA; v_call: TRBV11-2; j_call: TRBJ2-7; clone_size: NA; cdr3_nt: TGTGCCAGCAGCCACCACGGGACCAACTCCTACGAGCAGTACTTC; cdr3_aa: CASSHHGTNSYEQYF
d_call: TRBD2; v_call: TRBV20-1; j_call: TRBJ2-3; clone_size: NA; cdr3_nt: TGCAGTGCTAGAGATTTGGGGGCGGGGAGCGGGAGATACACAGATACGCAGTATTTT; cdr3_aa: CSARDLGAGSGRYTDTQYF
d_call: NA; v_call: TRBV24-1; j_call: TRBJ2-1; clone_size: NA; cdr3_nt: TGTGCCACCAGTGACCGGGACGACAATGAGCAGTTCTTC; cdr3_aa: CATSDRDDNEQFF
d_call: NA; v_call: TRBV9; j_call: TRBJ2-7; clone_size: NA; cdr3_nt: TGTGCCAGCAGCGGAGGGGAATTCCCGTACGAGCAGTACTTC; cdr3_aa: CASSGGEFPYEQYF
d_call: NA; v_call: TRBV29-1; j_call: TRBJ1-2; clone_size: NA; cdr3_nt: TGCAGCGTTGAAGGAGGACTTAAAGGGTATGGCTACACCTTC; cdr3_aa: CSVEGGLKGYGYTF
d_call: NA; v_call: TRBV4-1; j_call: TRBJ2-1; clone_size: NA; cdr3_nt: TGCGCCAGCAGCCCAGCCGGACCAGCAGAGCAGTTCTTC; cdr3_aa: CASSPAGPAEQFF
d_call: NA; v_call: TRBV5-1; j_call: TRBJ2-2; clone_size: NA; cdr3_nt: TGCGCCAGCAGCGCGGTGGGGGACACCGGGGAGCTGTTTTTT; cdr3_aa: CASSAVGDTGELFF
d_call: TRBD2; v_call: TRBV5-1; j_call: TRBJ2-3; clone_size: once; cdr3_nt: TGCGCCAGCAGCGACCGGCGGGGGAACACAGATACGCAGTATTTT; cdr3_aa: CASSDRRGNTDTQYF
d_call: NA; v_call: TRBV10-3; j_call: TRBJ1-1; clone_size: NA; cdr3_nt: TGTGCCATCAGTGCAGGGACTGAAGCTTTCTTT; cdr3_aa: CAISAGTEAFF
d_call: TRBD2; v_call: TRBV5-4; j_call: TRBJ2-2; clone_size: NA; cdr3_nt: TGTGCCAGCAGCTTGTTCTGGGGCGGGAGCGGGGAGCTGTTTTTT; cdr3_aa: CASSLFWGGSGELFF
d_call: NA; v_call: TRBV12-3/TRBV12-4; j_call: TRBJ1-1; clone_size: once; cdr3_nt: TGTGCCAGCAGCATTGGGGGGAATGAAGCTTTCTTT; cdr3_aa: CASSIGGNEAFF
d_call: NA; v_call: TRBV6-1; j_call: TRBJ2-7; clone_size: NA; cdr3_nt: TGTGCCAGCAGTGACTCACCCTACGAGCAGTACTTC; cdr3_aa: CASSDSPYEQYF
d_call: NA; v_call: TRBV12-5; j_call: TRBJ1-2; clone_size: NA; cdr3_nt: TGTGCTAGTGGTTTGGGAAGAGGGCCGTCTGGCTTCGGCTACACCTTC; cdr3_aa: CASGLGRGPSGFGYTF
d_call: NA; v_call: TRBV7-8; j_call: TRBJ1-1; clone_size: NA; cdr3_nt: TGTGCCAGCAGCTTAACCGACGAGTATCCTGAAGCTTTCTTT; cdr3_aa: CASSLTDEYPEAFF
d_call: TRBD1; v_call: TRBV27; j_call: TRBJ2-7; clone_size: NA; cdr3_nt: TGTGCCAGCATGAAAGCCGGGACAGGGATCAACGAGCAGTACTTC; cdr3_aa: CASMKAGTGINEQYF
d_call: NA; v_call: TRBV5-1; j_call: TRBJ2-1; clone_size: NA; cdr3_nt: TGCGCCAGCAGCGGAGACAGTCCCGCCTACAATGAGCAGTTCTTC; cdr3_aa: CASSGDSPAYNEQFF
d_call: NA; v_call: TRBV4-1; j_call: TRBJ2-4; clone_size: NA; cdr3_nt: TGCGCCAGCAGCCACGACAACAGACTAGCCAAAAACATTCAGTACTTC; cdr3_aa: CASSHDNRLAKNIQYF
d_call: NA; v_call: TRBV7-8; j_call: TRBJ1-5; clone_size: NA; cdr3_nt: TGTGCCAGCAGCTCAGGGGTGAAAAGCAATCAGCCCCAGCATTTT; cdr3_aa: CASSSGVKSNQPQHF
d_call: TRBD1; v_call: TRBV30; j_call: TRBJ1-1; clone_size: NA; cdr3_nt: TGTGCCTCAGCGTTCTGGGACAGGGGACTCATGAACACTGAAGCTTTCTTT; cdr3_aa: CASAFWDRGLMNTEAFF
d_call: NA; v_call: TRBV28; j_call: TRBJ2-1; clone_size: NA; cdr3_nt: TGTGCCAGCAGTCCGGGACACATATACAATGAGCAGTTCTTC; cdr3_aa: CASSPGHIYNEQFF
d_call: NA; v_call: TRBV27; j_call: TRBJ1-1; clone_size: few; cdr3_nt: TGTGCCAGCAGTTTAGGGGCCGGGGGAACTGAAGCTTTCTTT; cdr3_aa: CASSLGAGGTEAFF
d_call: NA; v_call: TRBV28; j_call: TRBJ2-7; clone_size: NA; cdr3_nt: TGTGCCAGCAGTTTATCTGTACTGGACGAGCAGTACTTC; cdr3_aa: CASSLSVLDEQYF
d_call: TRBD1; v_call: TRBV6-5; j_call: TRBJ2-2; clone_size: NA; cdr3_nt: TGTGCCAGCAGGGGGGGACAGGGTTACGTGGAGCTGTTTTTT; cdr3_aa: CASRGGQGYVELFF
d_call: NA; v_call: TRBV30; j_call: TRBJ2-2; clone_size: NA; cdr3_nt: TGTGCCTGGAGTCCTTTCCCCAGGGATACCGGGGAGCTGTTTTTT; cdr3_aa: CAWSPFPRDTGELFF
d_call: TRBD1; v_call: TRBV27; j_call: TRBJ1-6; clone_size: once; cdr3_nt: TGTGCCAGCAGTTTATCGGGACAGGGGGAGTTTCGTAATTCACCCCTCCACTTT; cdr3_aa: CASSLSGQGEFRNSPLHF
d_call: TRBD1; v_call: TRBV7-9; j_call: TRBJ1-1; clone_size: NA; cdr3_nt: TGTGCCAGCAGCCATGGACAGGGGGCAGCTTTCTTT; cdr3_aa: CASSHGQGAAFF